Listed here are 16 T cell receptor beta chains from one sample, sequenced in a study of early T cells in non-severe SARS-CoV-2 infection. TCRdb re-analysed the 5' RACE reads in MiXCR, keeping a single row per CDR3 protein. The sample has roughly 99,000 distinct CDR3 sequences; roughly 11% are singletons. Sequencing was done on a sample of whole blood. The receptors shown here come from an adult who was a healthcare worker with PCR-confirmed SARS-CoV-2 infection or an uninfected control (not recorded which).

At least ten counts were recorded for this clonotype. The J gene is TRBJ2-2, the V gene TRBV29-1; either TRBD1 or TRBD2 may fit D (5 bases each). This CDR3 has 14 residues. CDR1 SQVTM and CDR2 ANQGSEA come from the germline V gene. V gave up 4 bases and J gave up 7 bases, with 16 bases separating them. The CDR3 bases are TGCAGCGTTGTACCCGGGACGTCCGTCGGGGAGCTGTTTTTT. Its protein is CSVVPGTSVGELFF.

V usage is TRBV20-1 and J usage is TRBJ2-7; no clear D. Per the germline V gene, CDR1 is DFQATT and CDR2 is SNEGSKA (reference sequence). CDR3 length: 14 amino acids. V was cut by 5 bases and J by 0 bases, with 14 bases left in between. The CDR3 sequence: CSAATTRSSYEQYF. CDR3 nucleotides: TGCAGTGCTGCAACTACAAGGAGCTCCTACGAGCAGTACTTC.

V usage is TRBV29-1 and J usage is TRBJ2-1; D gene ambiguous. Trimming took off 3 bases at V and 4 bases at J, with 4 bases between the two ends. The CDR3 consists of 11 residues. The germline V gene encodes CDR1 SQVTM and CDR2 ANQGSEA. CDR3 DNA: TGCAGCGTTGAGCGGTACAATGAGCAGTTCTTC. The encoded protein is CSVERYNEQFF.

This clonotype was counted only a few times. The chain links TRBV7-9 to TRBJ2-4; 8 bases fit TRBD1. This CDR3 has 12 residues. CDR1 and CDR2 (germline): SEHNR, FQNEAQ (reference sequence). With 6 bases clipped from V and 5 bases from J, the junction kept 0 bases outside the gene matches. This chain's CDR3 is CASRDRENIQYF. CDR3 nucleotides: TGTGCCAGCAGGGACAGGGAAAACATTCAGTACTTC.

This clonotype was picked up a small number of times. This chain uses TRBV7-2 with TRBJ2-5; 12 bases line up with TRBD2. Germline V gives CDR1 SGHTA, CDR2 FQGNSA. CDR3 size: 19 residues. The ends lost 1 base at V and 0 bases at J; junction bases unmatched: 9. The CDR3 nucleotides are TGTGCCAGCAGCTTAGTAACCCTACTAGCGGGAGGTAACCAAGAGACCCAGTACTTC. Translation: CASSLVTLLAGGNQETQYF.

This clonotype was found many times. V gene TRBV11-2 combines with J gene TRBJ1-4, with 11 bases aligning to TRBD1. This CDR3 is 15 amino acids long. In germline, CDR1 is SGHAT, CDR2 FQNNGV. Germline trimming cut 4 bases from V and 5 bases from J; bases unmatched to any gene: 3. CDR3 protein: CASSSRDRGNEKLFF. DNA of the CDR3: TGTGCCAGCAGCTCCCGGGACAGGGGGAATGAAAAACTGTTTTTT. The full variable domain, rest sourced from reference TRBV11-2 and TRBJ1-4, is EAGVAQSPRYKIIEKRQSVAFWCNPISGHATLYWYQQILGQGPKLLIQFQNNGVVDDSQLPKDRFSAERLKGVDSTLKIQPAKLEDSAVYLCASSSRDRGNEKLFFGSGTQLSVL.

This clonotype was picked up many times. The chain carries TRBV2 and TRBJ1-1, with D possibly TRBD1 on 5 matching bases. Per the germline V gene, CDR1 is SNHLY and CDR2 is FYNNEI. Trimming stripped 6 bases from V and 3 bases from J, with 11 bases between. CDR3 length equals 13 residues. CDR3 sequence: CASSRAADTEAFF. The CDR3 DNA is TGTGCCAGCAGCAGGGCGGCGGACACTGAAGCTTTCTTT.

This clonotype has ten or more counts. The chain is built from TRBV5-1 and TRBJ2-3, with 9 bases that match TRBD1. Germline values: CDR1 SGHRS, CDR2 YFSETQ. The CDR3 runs 16 residues. V was pared by 4 bases and J by 4 bases, with 10 bases of the junction left unmatched. The CDR3 nucleotides read TGCGCCAGCAGCCGCCCGGGACAGGGAGGCGCAGATACGCAGTATTTT. This gives the protein CASSRPGQGGADTQYF.

This clonotype was detected only a few times. J is TRBJ1-2 and V is TRBV5-1; weak D call: TRBD1 (5 bases). Trimming cost V 0 bases and J 0 bases, with 9 bases left between them. The germline CDR1 and CDR2 sequences are SGHRS and YFSETQ. This CDR3 comprises 15 residues. This chain's CDR3 is CASSLGQNPNYGYTF. CDR3 nucleotide sequence: TGCGCCAGCAGCTTGGGACAGAACCCTAACTATGGCTACACCTTC.

The chain couples TRBV7-7 to TRBJ2-5, with 14 bases identical to TRBD2. V lost 4 bases, J lost 2 bases, and 3 bases stayed unmatched. Germline V CDR1 and CDR2: SSHAT, FNYEAQ (reference sequence). CDR3 length: 16 amino acids. CDR3 loop: CASSSRLAGGQETQYF. DNA for the CDR3: TGTGCCAGCAGCTCTCGACTAGCGGGAGGGCAAGAGACCCAGTACTTC.

The chain has TRBV12-5 and TRBJ2-1; 7 nucleotides align to TRBD2. Germline loops: CDR1 LGHNT, CDR2 FRNRAP. This CDR3 comprises 12 residues. The junction had 9 bases not matched to a gene; V was cut back by 6 bases and J by 13 bases. This CDR3 is CASGLNTGGQFF. The CDR3 bases are TGTGCTAGTGGCCTCAACACGGGAGGTCAGTTCTTC.

In regard to this clonotype: This clone may be a read error of a much larger clone one base away. The J gene is TRBJ2-1, the V gene TRBV5-1; D is perhaps TRBD2 (7 bases). The CDR3 extends over 15 amino acids. CDR1 SGHRS and CDR2 YFSETQ come from the germline V gene. The V end lost 3 bases, the J end lost 4 bases, and 14 bases lay between the germline ends. This CDR3 is CASSSGHGRYNEQFF. The CDR3 nucleotides read TGCGCCAGCAGCTCGGGACACGGGAGGTACAATGAGCAGTTCTTC.

This chain links TRBV28 with TRBJ1-1; weak D call: TRBD1 (5 bases). CDR1 and CDR2 (germline): MDHEN, SYDVKM. Trimming left V 6 bases short and J 7 bases short, with 12 bases between. CDR3 size: 12 residues. CDR3 DNA: TGTGCCAGCAGGTCCCTGGGGCATGAAGCTTTCTTT. The encoded protein is CASRSLGHEAFF.

This clonotype was observed once. The genes are TRBV12-3 or TRBV12-4 and TRBJ2-1; perhaps TRBD2 as D (6 bases). The V gene lost 6 bases and the J gene lost 10 bases, with 13 bases spanning the gap. The CDR3 has 12 residues. CDR3 region: CASSPRRDEQFF. The CDR3 region has the DNA TGTGCCAGCAGCCCCCGGAGGGACGAGCAGTTCTTC.

This clonotype was seen many times. This sequence joins TRBV29-1 and TRBJ2-1, with D possibly being TRBD2 (5 bases). V was clipped by 3 bases and J by 7 bases, with 16 bases between them. The germline V gene has CDR1 SQVTM and CDR2 ANQGSEA. This CDR3 is built from 14 residues. Written as DNA, the CDR3 is TGCAGCGTTGATCTGGGTCTGCGGGCGAATGAGCAGTTCTTC. This codes for CSVDLGLRANEQFF.

This clonotype was seen a few times. V is TRBV7-9 and J is TRBJ1-5, with D perhaps matching TRBD1 (5 bases). Trimming removed 1 base at V and 3 bases at J, with 7 bases between. Looked up from germline, CDR1 is SEHNR and CDR2 is FQNEAQ (reference sequence). The CDR3 is 14 residues long. The CDR3 DNA follows: TGTGCCAGCAGCTTAGGGGGGATCAATCAGCCCCAGCATTTT. Amino acids: CASSLGGINQPQHF.